The entry below gives a single TCR beta chain sequence along with its context. Its antigen remains unknown. These data are taken from a study of cytotoxic CD8 clonotypes in ibrutinib-treated CLL. Study findings and constraints: Baseline clonality was higher than in age-matched healthy donors and moved in step with circulating CD8+ T-cell counts. Sampling schedules were unmatched across sustained-remission and progressing patients.

Sequencing used immunoSEQ multiplex PCR; TCRdb keeps in-frame clones, though not all of them. Of some 200,000 clones listed, 60% to 80% are singletons. The sequence derives from a human donor with chronic lymphocytic leukemia. The source material was PBMCs, sampled after 12 months of ibrutinib treatment.

CDR3 sequence reads: CASSQELAGWDEQFF. CDR3 bases: TGTGCCAGCAGCCAGGAGCTAGCGGGATGGGATGAGCAGTTCTTC. This rearrangement joins TRBV13 to TRBJ2-1; 9 bases agree with TRBD2. In germline, CDR1 is PRHDT, CDR2 FYEKMQ (reference sequence). J gave up 8 bases and V 5 bases, and 10 bases lay outside the gene matches. CDR3 length: 15 residues.